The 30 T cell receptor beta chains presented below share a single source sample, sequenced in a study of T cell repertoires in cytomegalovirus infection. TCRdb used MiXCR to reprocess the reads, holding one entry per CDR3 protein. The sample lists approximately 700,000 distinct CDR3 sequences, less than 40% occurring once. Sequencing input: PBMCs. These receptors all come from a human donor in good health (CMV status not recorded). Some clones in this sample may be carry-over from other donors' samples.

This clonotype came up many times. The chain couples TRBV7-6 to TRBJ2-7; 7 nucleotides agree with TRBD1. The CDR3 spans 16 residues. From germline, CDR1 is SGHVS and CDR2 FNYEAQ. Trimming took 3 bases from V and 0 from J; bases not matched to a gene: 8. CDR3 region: CASSLTGSGSSYEQYF. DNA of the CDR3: TGTGCCAGCAGCTTGACAGGGAGTGGGAGCTCCTACGAGCAGTACTTC.

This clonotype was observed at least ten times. The CDR3 sequence: CASSPHRTGEAYTF. The DNA of the CDR3 is TGTGCCAGCAGCCCCCATAGGACAGGGGAGGCCTACACCTTC. The gene calls are TRBV7-2 and TRBJ1-2, with TRBD1 identical over 9 bases. The CDR3 runs to 14 residues. Germline V gene sequence: CDR1 SGHTA, CDR2 FQGNSA. J gave up 10 bases and V 5 bases, and 11 bases lay outside the gene matches.

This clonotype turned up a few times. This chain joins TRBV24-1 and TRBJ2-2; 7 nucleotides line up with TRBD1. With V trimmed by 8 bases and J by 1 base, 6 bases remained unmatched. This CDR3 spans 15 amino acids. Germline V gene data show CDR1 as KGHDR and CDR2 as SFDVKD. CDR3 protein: CATMSGQLNTGELFF. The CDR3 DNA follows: TGTGCCACCATGTCGGGACAGCTGAACACCGGGGAGCTGTTTTTT.

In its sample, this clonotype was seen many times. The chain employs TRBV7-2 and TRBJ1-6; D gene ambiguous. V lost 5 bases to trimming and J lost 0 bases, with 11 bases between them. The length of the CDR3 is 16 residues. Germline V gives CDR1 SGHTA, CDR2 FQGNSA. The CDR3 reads CASSPRMGSYNSPLHF. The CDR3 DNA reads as TGTGCCAGCAGCCCCCGGATGGGCTCCTATAATTCACCCCTCCACTTT. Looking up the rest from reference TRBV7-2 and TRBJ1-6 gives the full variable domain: GAGVSQSPSNKVTEKGKDVELRCDPISGHTALYWYRQSLGQGLEFLIYFQGNSAPDKSGLPSDRFSAERTGGSVSTLTIQRTQQEDSAVYLCASSPRMGSYNSPLHFGNGTRLTVT.

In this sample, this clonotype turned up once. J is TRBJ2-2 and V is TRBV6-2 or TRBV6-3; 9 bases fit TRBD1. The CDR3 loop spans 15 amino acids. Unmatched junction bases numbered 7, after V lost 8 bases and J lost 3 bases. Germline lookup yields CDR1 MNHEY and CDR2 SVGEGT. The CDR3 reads CASAWGDRDTGELFF. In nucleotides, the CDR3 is TGTGCCAGCGCTTGGGGGGACAGGGACACCGGGGAGCTGTTTTTT.

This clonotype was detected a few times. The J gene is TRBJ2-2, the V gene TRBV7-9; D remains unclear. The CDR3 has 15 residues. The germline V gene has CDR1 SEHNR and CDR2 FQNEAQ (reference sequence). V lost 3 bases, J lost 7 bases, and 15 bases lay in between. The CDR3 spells CASSFEPGKIGELFF. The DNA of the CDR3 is TGTGCCAGCAGCTTTGAACCAGGAAAGATCGGGGAGCTGTTTTTT.

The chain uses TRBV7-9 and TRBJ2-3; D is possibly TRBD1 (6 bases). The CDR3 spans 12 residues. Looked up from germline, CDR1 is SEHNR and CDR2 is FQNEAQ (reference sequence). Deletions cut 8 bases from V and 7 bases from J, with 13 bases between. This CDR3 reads CASLRGDNTQYF. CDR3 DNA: TGTGCCAGCCTCCGTGGGGACAATACGCAGTATTTT.

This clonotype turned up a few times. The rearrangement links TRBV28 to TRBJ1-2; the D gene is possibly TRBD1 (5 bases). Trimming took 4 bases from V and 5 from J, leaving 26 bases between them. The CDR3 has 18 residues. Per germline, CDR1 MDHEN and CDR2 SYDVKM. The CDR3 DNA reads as TGTGCCAGCAGTTCCCAAATTTCCGACGGGACGGACCATTATGGCTACACCTTC. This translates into CASSSQISDGTDHYGYTF.

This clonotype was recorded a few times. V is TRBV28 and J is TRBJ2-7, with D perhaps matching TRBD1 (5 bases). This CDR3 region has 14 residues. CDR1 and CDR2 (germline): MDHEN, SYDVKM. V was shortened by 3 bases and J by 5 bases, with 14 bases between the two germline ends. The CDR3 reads CASSLSRADDEQYF. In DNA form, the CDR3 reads TGTGCCAGCAGTTTGTCCAGGGCTGACGACGAGCAGTACTTC.

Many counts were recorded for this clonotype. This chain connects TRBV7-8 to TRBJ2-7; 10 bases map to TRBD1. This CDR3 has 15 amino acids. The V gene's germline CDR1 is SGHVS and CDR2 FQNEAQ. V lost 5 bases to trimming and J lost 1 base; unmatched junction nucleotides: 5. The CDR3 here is CASSIGTGASYEQYF. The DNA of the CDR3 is TGTGCCAGCAGCATAGGGACAGGGGCGTCCTACGAGCAGTACTTC.

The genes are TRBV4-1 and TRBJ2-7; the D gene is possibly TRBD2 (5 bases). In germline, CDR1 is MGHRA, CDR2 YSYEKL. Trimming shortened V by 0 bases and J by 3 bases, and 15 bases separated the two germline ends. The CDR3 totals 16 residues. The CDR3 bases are TGCGCCAGCAGCCAAGATACGGGGAGACTTAGCTACGAGCAGTACTTC. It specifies CASSQDTGRLSYEQYF.

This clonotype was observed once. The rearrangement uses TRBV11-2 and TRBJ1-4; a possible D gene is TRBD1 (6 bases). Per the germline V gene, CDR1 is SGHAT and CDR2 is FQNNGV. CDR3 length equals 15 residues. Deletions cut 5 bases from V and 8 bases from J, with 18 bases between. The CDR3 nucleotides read TGTGCCAGCAGCAATAGGGGCTTAGGGGGAGAAAAACTGTTTTTT. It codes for CASSNRGLGGEKLFF.

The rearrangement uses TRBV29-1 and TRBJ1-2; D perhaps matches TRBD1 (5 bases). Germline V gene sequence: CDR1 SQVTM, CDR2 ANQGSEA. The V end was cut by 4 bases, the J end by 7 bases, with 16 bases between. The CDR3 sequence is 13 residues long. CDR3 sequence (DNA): TGCAGCGTTGTCCTCGGTACGGGGGGTGGCTACACCTTC. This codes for CSVVLGTGGGYTF. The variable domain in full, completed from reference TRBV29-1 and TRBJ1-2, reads SAVISQKPSRDICQRGTSLTIQCQVDSQVTMMFWYRQQPGQSLTLIATANQGSEATYESGFVIDKFPISRPNLTFSTLTVSNMSPEDSSIYLCSVVLGTGGGYTFGSGTRLTVV.

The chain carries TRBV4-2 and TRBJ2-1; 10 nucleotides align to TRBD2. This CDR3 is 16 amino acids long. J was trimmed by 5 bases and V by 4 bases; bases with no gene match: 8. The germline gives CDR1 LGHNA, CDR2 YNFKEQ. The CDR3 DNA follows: TGTGCCAGCAGCCCGAATCCGGGACTAGCGAACAATGAGCAGTTCTTC. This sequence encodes CASSPNPGLANNEQFF.

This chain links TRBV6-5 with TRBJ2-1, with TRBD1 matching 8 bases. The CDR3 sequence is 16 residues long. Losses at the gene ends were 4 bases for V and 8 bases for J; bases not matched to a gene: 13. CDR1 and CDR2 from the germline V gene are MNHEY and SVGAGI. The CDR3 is CASSFEIRGRSDEQFF. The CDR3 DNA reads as TGTGCCAGCAGTTTCGAGATCAGGGGGCGCAGTGATGAGCAGTTCTTC.

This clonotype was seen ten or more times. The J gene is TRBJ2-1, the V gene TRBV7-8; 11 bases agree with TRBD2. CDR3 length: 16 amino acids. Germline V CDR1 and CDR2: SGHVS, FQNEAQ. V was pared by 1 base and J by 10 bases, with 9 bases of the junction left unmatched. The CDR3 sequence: CASSLVTSGSSGEQFF. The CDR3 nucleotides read TGTGCCAGCAGCTTAGTTACTAGCGGGAGTTCAGGAGAGCAGTTCTTC.

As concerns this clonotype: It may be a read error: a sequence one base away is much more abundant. CDR3 sequence: CASNPNRDGYTF. CDR3 nucleotide sequence: TGTGCCAGCAACCCTAACAGGGATGGCTACACCTTC. The chain carries TRBV7-2 and TRBJ1-2, with a weak D call TRBD1 (6 bases). The CDR3 runs 12 residues. The V and J ends lost 7 bases and 6 bases respectively, with 12 bases between them. In germline, CDR1 is SGHTA, CDR2 FQGNSA.

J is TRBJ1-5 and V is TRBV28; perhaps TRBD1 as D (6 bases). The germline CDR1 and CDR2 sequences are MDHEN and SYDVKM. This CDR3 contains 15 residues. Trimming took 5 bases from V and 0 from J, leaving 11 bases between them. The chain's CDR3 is CASSQTGSSNQPQHF. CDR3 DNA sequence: TGTGCCAGCAGTCAGACAGGCAGTAGCAATCAGCCCCAGCATTTT.

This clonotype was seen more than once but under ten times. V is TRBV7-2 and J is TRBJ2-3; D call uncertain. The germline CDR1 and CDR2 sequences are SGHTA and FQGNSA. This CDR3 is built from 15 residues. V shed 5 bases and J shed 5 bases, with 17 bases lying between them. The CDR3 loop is CASSPPVPTVDTQYF. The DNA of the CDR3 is TGTGCCAGCAGCCCGCCTGTCCCCACAGTAGATACGCAGTATTTT.

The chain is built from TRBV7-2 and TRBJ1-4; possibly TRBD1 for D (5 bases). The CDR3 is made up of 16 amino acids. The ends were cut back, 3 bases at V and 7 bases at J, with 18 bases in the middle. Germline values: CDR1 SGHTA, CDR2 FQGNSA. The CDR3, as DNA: TGTGCCAGCAGCTTCTCAGGGCCTCCGCGACGTGAAAAACTGTTTTTT. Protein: CASSFSGPPRREKLFF.

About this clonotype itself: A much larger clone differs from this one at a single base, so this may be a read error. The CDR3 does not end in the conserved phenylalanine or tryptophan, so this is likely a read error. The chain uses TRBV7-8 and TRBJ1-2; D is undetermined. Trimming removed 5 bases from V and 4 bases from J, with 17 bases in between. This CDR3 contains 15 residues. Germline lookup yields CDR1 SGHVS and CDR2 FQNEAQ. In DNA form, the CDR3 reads TGTGCCAGCAGCCCCAAATTGGGATTCACCTATGGCTACACCATC. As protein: CASSPKLGFTYGYTI.

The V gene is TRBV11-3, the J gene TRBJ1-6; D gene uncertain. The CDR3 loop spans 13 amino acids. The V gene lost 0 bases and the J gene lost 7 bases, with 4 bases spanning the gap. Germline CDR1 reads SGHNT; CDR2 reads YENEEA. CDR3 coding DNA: TGTGCCAGCAGCTTAGATCAGAATTCACCCCTCCACTTT. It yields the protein CASSLDQNSPLHF.

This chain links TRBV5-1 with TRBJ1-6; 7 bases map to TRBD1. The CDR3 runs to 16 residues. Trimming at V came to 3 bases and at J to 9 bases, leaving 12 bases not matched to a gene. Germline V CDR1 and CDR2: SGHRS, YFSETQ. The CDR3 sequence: CASSYIQQGPGSPLHF. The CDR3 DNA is TGCGCCAGCAGCTACATACAACAGGGGCCCGGTTCACCCCTCCACTTT.

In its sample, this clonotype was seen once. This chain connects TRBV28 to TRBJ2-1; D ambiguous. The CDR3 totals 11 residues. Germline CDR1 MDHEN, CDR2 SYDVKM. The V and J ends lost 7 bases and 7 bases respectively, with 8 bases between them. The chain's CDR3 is CASIYLNEQFF. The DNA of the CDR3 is TGTGCCAGCATCTACCTGAATGAGCAGTTCTTC.

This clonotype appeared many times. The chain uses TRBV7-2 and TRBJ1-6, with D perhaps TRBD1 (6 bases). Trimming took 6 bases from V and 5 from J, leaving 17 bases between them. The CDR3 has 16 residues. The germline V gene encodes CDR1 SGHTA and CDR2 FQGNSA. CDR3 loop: CASSYREARNNSPLHF. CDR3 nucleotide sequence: TGTGCCAGCAGTTACAGGGAGGCGCGCAATAATTCACCCCTCCACTTT.

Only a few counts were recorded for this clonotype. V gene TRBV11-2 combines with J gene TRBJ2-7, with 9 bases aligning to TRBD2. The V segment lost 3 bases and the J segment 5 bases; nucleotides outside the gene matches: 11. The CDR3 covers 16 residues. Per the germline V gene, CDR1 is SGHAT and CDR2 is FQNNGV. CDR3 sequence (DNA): TGTGCCAGCAGCTTTCTTATCCAGCGGGGGGCGGACGAGCAGTACTTC. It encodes CASSFLIQRGADEQYF.

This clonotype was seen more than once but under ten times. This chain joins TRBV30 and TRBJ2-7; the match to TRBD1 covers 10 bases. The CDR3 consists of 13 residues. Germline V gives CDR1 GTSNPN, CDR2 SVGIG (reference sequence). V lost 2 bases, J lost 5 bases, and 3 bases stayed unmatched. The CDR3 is CAWSYGTGDEQYF. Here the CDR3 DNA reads TGTGCCTGGAGTTATGGGACAGGGGACGAGCAGTACTTC.

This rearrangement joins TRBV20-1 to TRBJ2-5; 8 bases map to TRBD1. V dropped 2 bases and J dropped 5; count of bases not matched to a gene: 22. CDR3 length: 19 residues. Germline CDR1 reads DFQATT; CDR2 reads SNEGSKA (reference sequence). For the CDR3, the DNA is TGCAGTGCTAGATCCCAGACCCCCCCGGACAGGGCGGGACTGGAGACCCAGTACTTC. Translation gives CSARSQTPPDRAGLETQYF.

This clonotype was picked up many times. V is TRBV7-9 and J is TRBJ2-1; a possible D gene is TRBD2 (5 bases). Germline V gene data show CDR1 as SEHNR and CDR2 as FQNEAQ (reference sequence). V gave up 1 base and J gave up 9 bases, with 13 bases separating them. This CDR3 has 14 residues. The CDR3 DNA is TGTGCCAGCAGCTTAGGCCGTCGGACTTTTGAGCAGTTCTTC. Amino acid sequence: CASSLGRRTFEQFF. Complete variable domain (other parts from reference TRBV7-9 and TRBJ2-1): DTGVSQNPRHKITKRGQNVTFRCDPISEHNRLYWYRQTLGQGPEFLTYFQNEAQLEKSRLLSDRFSAERPKGSFSTLEIQRTEQGDSAMYLCASSLGRRTFEQFFGPGTRLTVL.

The CDR3: CASSQDDRGNRETQYF. In DNA form, the CDR3 reads TGTGCCAGCAGCCAAGATGACAGGGGGAATCGAGAGACCCAGTACTTC. J is TRBJ2-5 and V is TRBV14, with 9 bases that match TRBD1. J was trimmed by 4 bases and V by 0 bases; bases with no gene match: 6. The germline CDR1 and CDR2 sequences are SGHDN and FVKESK. The CDR3 totals 16 residues.